The 15 T cell receptor beta chains below all came from one sample that was sequenced in a study of shared clonotypes between healthy human individuals (dated by TCRdb to the early 2020s). The protocol used for the library was the immunoSEQ multiplex PCR assay. The immuneACCESS repertoire file appears here via TCRdb, limited to in-frame rearrangements. These files lack a portion of the clones; in checked studies, under half of the deficit traces to unresolved V genes, and the cause of the others is not known. In all, the sample holds about 2.1 million clones, and roughly 91% of those were seen once. 1.5% to 2% of the sample is taken by the ten largest. For the CD8 naive samples, CD45RO-negative cells were positively selected for CCR7, yielding a CD45RA+CCR7+ population from which TemRA cells were excluded. Material for sequencing was naive CD8+ T cells from PBMCs. What this sample's cell subset or site label stands for: CD45RA+CCR7+. These receptor sequences come from a young man in good health. Some clones in this sample may be carry-over from other donors' samples.

The chain couples TRBV27 to TRBJ2-5; D may match TRBD1 or TRBD2 (5 bases each). Germline values: CDR1 MNHEY, CDR2 SMNVEV (reference sequence). The CDR3 spans 14 residues. With 8 bases removed from V and 1 base from J, the gap between germline ends came to 14 bases. CDR3 in amino acids: CASRDHPFQETQYF. The CDR3 DNA follows: TGTGCCAGCCGGGACCATCCCTTCCAAGAGACCCAGTACTTC.

This clone was detected only once. The chain links TRBV10-3 to TRBJ1-2; 9 positions agree with TRBD1. The CDR3 loop spans 16 amino acids. CDR1 and CDR2 (germline): ENHRY, SYGVKD. The junction had 7 bases not matched to a gene; V was cut back by 3 bases and J by 2 bases. The CDR3, as DNA: TGTGCCATCAGTGATCCGGGACAGGGCCTGAACTATGGCTACACCTTC. Translated, it gives CAISDPGQGLNYGYTF.

This chain uses TRBV7-9 with TRBJ2-2; 15 nucleotides agree with TRBD2. The CDR3 spans 18 residues. Trimming cost V 5 bases and J 2 bases; bases outside gene matches: 6. The germline gives CDR1 SEHNR, CDR2 FQNEAQ (reference sequence). CDR3: CASSSPGLAGGNTGELFF. The CDR3 bases are TGTGCCAGCAGCAGCCCGGGACTAGCGGGAGGTAACACCGGGGAGCTGTTTTTT.

The chain links TRBV5-6 to TRBJ1-4; 7 bases map to TRBD1. The CDR3 extends over 13 amino acids. V lost 0 bases, J lost 7 bases, and 0 bases stayed unmatched. Germline loops: CDR1 SGHDT, CDR2 YYEEEE. The DNA for the CDR3 is TGTGCCAGCAGCTTGGGACAGGGTGAAAAACTGTTTTTT. Translated, it gives CASSLGQGEKLFF. Complete variable domain (other parts from reference TRBV5-6 and TRBJ1-4): DAGVTQSPTHLIKTRGQQVTLRCSPKSGHDTVSWYQQALGQGPQFIFQYYEEEERQRGNFPDRFSGHQFPNYSSELNVNALLLGDSALYLCASSLGQGEKLFFGSGTQLSVL.

The chain links TRBV2 to TRBJ2-7; TRBD1 might be the D (5 bases). The CDR3 totals 13 residues. The germline V gene has CDR1 SNHLY and CDR2 FYNNEI. V was cut by 4 bases and J by 3 bases, with 10 bases left in between. The CDR3 loop is CASSGGRDYEQYF. The CDR3 region has the DNA TGTGCCAGCAGTGGGGGCAGGGACTACGAGCAGTACTTC.

This sequence joins TRBV9 and TRBJ2-7, with TRBD1 as a possible D gene (5 bases). The CDR3 loop spans 13 amino acids. Germline V gene lookup returns CDR1 SGDLS and CDR2 YYNGEE. V was pared by 4 bases and J by 6 bases, with 14 bases between. DNA for the CDR3: TGTGCCAGCAGCCCTAGGACACACTCCGAGCAGTACTTC. Protein product: CASSPRTHSEQYF. The full variable domain, completed using reference TRBV9 and TRBJ2-7, is DSGVTQTPKHLITATGQRVTLRCSPRSGDLSVYWYQQSLDQGLQFLIQYYNGEERAKGNILERFSAQQFPDLHSELNLSSLELGDSALYFCASSPRTHSEQYFGPGTRLTVT.

In the case of this clone: Distinct nucleotide sequences in the sample also encode this CDR3. V gene TRBV7-9 combines with J gene TRBJ1-3; possibly TRBD1 for D (5 bases). Trimming cost V 2 bases and J 0 bases, with 8 bases left between them. Germline loops: CDR1 SEHNR, CDR2 FQNEAQ (reference sequence). This CDR3 comprises 15 residues. CDR3: CASSLQGVSGNTIYF. In DNA, the CDR3 is TGTGCCAGCAGCTTACAGGGCGTCTCTGGAAACACCATATATTTT.

In this sample, this clone turned up once. This chain links TRBV27 with TRBJ2-7; TRBD1 aligns across 8 bases. The germline gives CDR1 MNHEY, CDR2 SMNVEV (reference sequence). The CDR3 runs to 12 residues. V dropped 5 bases and J dropped 7; count of bases not matched to a gene: 4. CDR3 nucleotides: TGTGCCAGCAGTCAGGGGGCCGGGGAGCAGTACTTC. It encodes CASSQGAGEQYF.

This clone occurred once. The chain has TRBV27 and TRBJ1-1, with no clear D. CDR3 length equals 13 residues. V gave up 4 bases and J gave up 5 bases, with 11 bases separating them. CDR1 and CDR2 (germline): MNHEY, SMNVEV (reference sequence). The CDR3 loop reads CASSYTLATEAFF. The CDR3 DNA reads TGTGCCAGCAGTTATACGCTGGCGACTGAAGCTTTCTTT.

The V and J genes are TRBV6-1 and TRBJ1-2, with D tentatively TRBD1 (5 bases). This CDR3 is 14 amino acids long. The germline CDR1 and CDR2 sequences are MNHNS and SASEGT. The V end lost 3 bases, the J end lost 7 bases, and 15 bases lay between the germline ends. The DNA for the CDR3 is TGTGCCAGCAGTGATTTGGGGGTTGTCGGTGGCTACACCTTC. Its protein product is CASSDLGVVGGYTF.

Turning to this clone: This CDR3 is also generated by other DNA sequences in the sample. V and J are TRBV28 and TRBJ2-7; 8 bases align to TRBD1. The CDR3 consists of 14 residues. Germline trimming cut 5 bases from V and 10 bases from J; bases unmatched to any gene: 13. The V gene's germline CDR1 is MDHEN and CDR2 SYDVKM. The CDR3 DNA reads as TGTGCCAGCAGTCCCCCCGGGACAGGTCGAGCACAGTACTTC. Translated, it gives CASSPPGTGRAQYF.

The chain carries TRBV4-3 and TRBJ1-1, with TRBD1 identical over 9 bases. V was pared by 0 bases and J by 4 bases, with 6 bases of the junction left unmatched. Germline V gives CDR1 LGHNA, CDR2 YSLEER. This CDR3 spans 16 amino acids. In DNA, the CDR3 is TGCGCCAGCAGCCAAGATCGTAACAGGGGGCTCACTGAAGCTTTCTTT. It is translated as CASSQDRNRGLTEAFF.

The chain recombines TRBV6-6 with TRBJ2-5; 7 bases are shared with TRBD1. V gave up 0 bases and J gave up 4 bases; unmatched junction bases: 5. The CDR3 loop spans 15 amino acids. From germline, CDR1 is MNHNY and CDR2 SVGAGI (reference sequence). CDR3 sequence (DNA): TGTGCCAGCAGTTACTCTAGGGGGCGGACAGAGACCCAGTACTTC. Amino acid sequence: CASSYSRGRTETQYF.

The chain links TRBV11-2 to TRBJ2-7; D not certain. V was clipped by 1 base and J by 2 bases, with 9 bases between them. There are 14 residues in the CDR3. Germline CDR1 SGHAT, CDR2 FQNNGV. CDR3 nucleotides: TGTGCCAGCAGCTTAGTGGGCCTTACCTACGAGCAGTACTTC. It encodes CASSLVGLTYEQYF.

CDR3 region: CAWSEDRAPQGNGYTF. DNA for the CDR3: TGTGCCTGGAGCGAGGACAGGGCTCCCCAGGGAAATGGCTACACCTTC. This chain links TRBV30 with TRBJ1-2, with 8 bases that match TRBD1. Germline V gene data show CDR1 as GTSNPN and CDR2 as SVGIG (reference sequence). The CDR3 runs 16 residues. Trimming removed 3 bases from V and 6 bases from J; junction bases left unmatched: 15.